This record looks at one TCR beta chain sequence and its context. Its antigen is unknown. Germline lookup yields CDR1 MNHNS and CDR2 SASEGT. The ends were cut back, 8 bases at V and 6 bases at J, with 14 bases in the middle. The CDR3 length is 13 residues. Amplification targeted TCR beta CDR3 regions from RNA transcripts. TCR CDR3 underwent first-round RT-PCR with the HTBI primer set. TCRdb redid the calling of the multiplex PCR reads with MiXCR, one entry per CDR3 protein. This table has fewer than 650,000 distinct CDR3 sequences, 12% to 15% appearing once. The diagnostic basis comprised clinical symptoms, serum thyroxine and TRAb, thyroid ultrasound and orbital computed tomography. The data are from a study of T cells in Graves' hyperthyroidism and ophthalmopathy. Study-wide background: Pretreatment peripheral blood was obtained at initial diagnosis.

Findings and limits, study-wide: Model-based prediction identified ophthalmopathy a median around 6.5 months prior to its onset.

V and J are TRBV6-1 and TRBJ2-1; D may be TRBD2 (6 bases). This TCR came from a woman aged 40 to 50 with Graves' hyperthyroidism. The sequenced material came from blood. CDR3 sequence (DNA): TGTGCCAGCGGAGGGCCTTGGGGCAATGAGCAGTTCTTC. It is translated as CASGGPWGNEQFF.